What follows are 5 T cell receptor beta chains derived from one specimen sequenced in a study of T cells in Graves' hyperthyroidism and ophthalmopathy. The investigators amplified TCR beta CDR3 regions from RNA transcripts. When the TCR CDR3 underwent first-round RT-PCR, the HTBI primer set was used. TCRdb re-analysed the multiplex PCR reads in MiXCR, keeping a single row per CDR3 protein. The table lists under 550,000 distinct CDR3 sequences, just under 20% of them singletons. The sample consisted of blood. These receptors were taken from a man aged 35-49 years with Graves' ophthalmopathy.

This clonotype was found many times. This chain links TRBV5-1 with TRBJ2-1; D tentatively fits TRBD1 or TRBD2 (5 bases each). The germline V gene has CDR1 SGHRS and CDR2 YFSETQ. The CDR3 extends over 14 amino acids. Trimming pared 3 bases from V and 0 bases from J, leaving 7 bases between. CDR3: CASSYGASYNEQFF. CDR3 DNA: TGCGCCAGCAGCTACGGGGCCTCCTACAATGAGCAGTTCTTC.

V and J are TRBV18 and TRBJ2-3, with 8 bases fitting TRBD1. The CDR3 is 15 residues long. V dropped 4 bases and J dropped 4; count of bases not matched to a gene: 7. Germline CDR1 KGHSH, CDR2 LQKENI. CDR3 bases: TGTGCCAGCTCACTTTTCGGACAGGGCGCAGATACGCAGTATTTT. Translating gives CASSLFGQGADTQYF.

The rearrangement uses TRBV6-1 and TRBJ1-1, with TRBD1 matching 7 bases. The CDR3 is 15 amino acids. Germline assignment: CDR1 MNHNS and CDR2 SASEGT. Trimming took 6 bases from V and 3 from J; bases not matched to a gene: 10. CDR3 sequence: CASRPGTADYTEAFF. The CDR3 DNA reads as TGTGCCAGCAGACCAGGGACAGCGGATTACACTGAAGCTTTCTTT.

This clonotype was found a few times. This chain uses TRBV9 with TRBJ2-1, with unresolved D. V gave up 3 bases and J gave up 0 bases, with 7 bases separating them. Germline values: CDR1 SGDLS, CDR2 YYNGEE. The CDR3 runs to 14 residues. CDR3 region: CASSASYSYNEQFF. CDR3 coding DNA: TGTGCCAGCAGCGCGAGTTACTCCTACAATGAGCAGTTCTTC.

A word on this clonotype: Relative to the germline gene, one junction end is altered; a read error may explain this. The chain combines TRBV7-7 with TRBJ1-3, with D uncertain. This CDR3 has 16 amino acids. Germline CDR1 SSHAT, CDR2 FNYEAQ (reference sequence). The CDR3 here is CASSAGQPTSGNTIYF. The CDR3, as DNA: TGTGCTAGCAGCGCCGGGCAACCAACCTCTGGAAACACCATATATTTT.